The sequence of this T cell receptor (beta chain) was determined in a study of T cells in Graves' hyperthyroidism and ophthalmopathy. General study results and limits: It was a median 6.5 months before onset that the model predicted ophthalmopathy.

There were TCR beta CDR3 regions amplified from RNA transcripts. First-round RT-PCR targeting the TCR CDR3 was performed with the HTBI primer set. Using its own MiXCR run on the multiplex PCR reads, TCRdb lists one record per CDR3 protein. The sample holds about 250,000 distinct CDR3 sequences, over 20% seen once. For ophthalmopathy patients, the Clinical Activity Score was at least 3 and the NOSPECS grade at least 4; duration was under 3 months. Those patients with uncontrolled infection, other autoimmune disease, pregnancy or lactation were excluded. Ten or more counts support this clonotype. Its matching antigen is unknown. The clonotype comes from a woman between 40 and 50 years old with Graves' ophthalmopathy. Specimen: blood.

CDR3 amino acids: CASSQGMSSGELFF. CDR3 coding DNA: TGTGCCAGCAGCCAGGGGATGTCGAGCGGGGAGCTGTTTTTT. This sequence joins TRBV9 and TRBJ2-2; D may be TRBD1 (6 bases). Germline V gives CDR1 SGDLS, CDR2 YYNGEE. The length of the CDR3 is 14 residues. Deletions cut 4 bases from V and 7 bases from J, with 14 bases between.